A selection of T cell receptor beta chains follows, all from one sample in a study of graft-versus-host responses after intestinal transplantation. Their antigen targets remain unknown. Some clones are missing from TCRdb's copy, which holds only in-frame ones; the method was immunoSEQ multiplex PCR. The table lists 85,000 to 100,000 clones, around 90% of them singletons, with approximately 0.069% in the top ten. Here the sequenced sample was unstimulated CD8+ T cells sorted from spleen or lymph node cells, taken before transplant. The receptors were gathered from a human donor who was the organ donor for an intestinal transplant. The CDR3 runs from the conserved cysteine through the conserved F or W. The D gene is left open where the match is weak. A clone size is listed for some rows: how often the clone was seen (once, few, many), or a class if it is expanded.

>TRBV9|TRBJ2-1|TRBD2|NA
TGTGCCAGCAGCGCTAGCGGCCAGGTCGGGGATGAGCAGTTCTTC
CASSASGQVGDEQFF
>TRBV4-2|TRBJ2-1|TRBD2|NA
TGTGCCAGCAGCCAAGTAATGCTAGCGGGGGCATACTACAATGAGCAGTTCTTC
CASSQVMLAGAYYNEQFF
>TRBV7-9|TRBJ1-2|TRBD1|once
TGTGCCAGCAGCCCCACAGGGGGCCTAGGCTATGGCTACACCTTC
CASSPTGGLGYGYTF
>TRBV7-9|TRBJ2-7|TRBD2|NA
TGTGCCAGCAGCTTCCCTGGGGGGGGAGCAGCCTACGAGCAGTACTTC
CASSFPGGGAAYEQYF
>TRBV29-1|TRBJ2-1|NA|NA
TGCAGCGTTGAAGGGGGACGGGCCGGGGGTTACAATGAGCAGTTCTTC
CSVEGGRAGGYNEQFF
>TRBV10-3|TRBJ2-1|NA|NA
TGTGCCACCCGGCCTAGCGAGAATGAGCAGTTCTTC
CATRPSENEQFF
>TRBV6-5|TRBJ2-1|NA|NA
TGTGCCAGCAGTTACTCGGGTCTGACTAGAAAGAATGAGCAGTTCTTC
CASSYSGLTRKNEQFF
>TRBV9|TRBJ2-4|NA|NA
TGTGCCAGCAGCGTAGATGGCAGGGCTTTAGACATTCAGTACTTC
CASSVDGRALDIQYF
>TRBV29-1|TRBJ2-1|TRBD1|NA
TGCAGCGTTGGCGGCCGGGACAGGAGTACTTACAATGAGCAGTTCTTC
CSVGGRDRSTYNEQFF
>TRBV25-1|TRBJ2-2|TRBD1|NA
TGTGCCAGCAGTGCGCCAGACAGGGCCCCCGGGGAGCTGTTTTTT
CASSAPDRAPGELFF
>TRBV7-9|TRBJ1-2|NA|NA
TGTGCCAGCAGCTTGGGCCTTGGCTACACCTTC
CASSLGLGYTF
>TRBV19|TRBJ2-5|NA|NA
TGTGCCACCGATACCGGCGACAGGAGCCAAGAGACCCAGTACTTC
CATDTGDRSQETQYF
>TRBV14|TRBJ1-2|NA|NA
TGTGCCAGCAGCCAAGTTGCAGAGGGAAGGAACGGCTACACCTTC
CASSQVAEGRNGYTF
>TRBV15|TRBJ2-1|NA|NA
TGTGCCACCAGCAGAGATCCGACATTTGCCGTACGAGTAAGCTCCTACAATGAGCAGTTCTTC
CATSRDPTFAVRVSSYNEQFF
>TRBV5-1|TRBJ2-1|NA|NA
TGCGCCAGCAGCTTGTTGGGGGCCGAGTATAATGAGCAGTTCTTC
CASSLLGAEYNEQFF
>TRBV28|TRBJ1-2|TRBD1|NA
TGTGCCAGCAGTTTATACCGGGACAGGGGATTGTGGGGCTACACCTTC
CASSLYRDRGLWGYTF
>TRBV2|TRBJ1-2|NA|NA
TGTGCCACCAGCGAAACAGGGACCTTTTACTATGGCTACACCTTC
CATSETGTFYYGYTF
>TRBV4-2|TRBJ2-3|NA|NA
TGTGCCAGCAGCCACCCCTCTTCCACAGATACGCAGTATTTT
CASSHPSSTDTQYF
>TRBV7-6|TRBJ2-3|NA|NA
TGTGCCAGCAGCTTAGAGGGAAAGCGGAAGACAGATACGCAGTATTTT
CASSLEGKRKTDTQYF
>TRBV27|TRBJ2-3|NA|NA
TGTGCCAGCAGTTTAGAGTTTGAGACAGATACGCAGTATTTT
CASSLEFETDTQYF
>TRBV19|TRBJ2-2|TRBD2|NA
TGTGCCAGTAGTATATCGGTCCTAGCGGGGGGAGATAACACCGGGGAGCTGTTTTTT
CASSISVLAGGDNTGELFF
>TRBV5-4|TRBJ1-1|TRBD1|NA
TGTGCCAGCAGCCCACGCCGGGACAGTGAAGCTTTCTTT
CASSPRRDSEAFF
>TRBV6-5|TRBJ2-7|TRBD1|once
TGTGCCAGCAGTTACTCGAAGGGACAGGGCTACGAGCAGTACTTC
CASSYSKGQGYEQYF
>TRBV28|TRBJ2-1|TRBD2|NA
TGTGCCAGCAGTTTACTCCTCGGGAGGGGATTGAATGAGCAGTTCTTC
CASSLLLGRGLNEQFF
>TRBV10-3|TRBJ2-7|TRBD2|NA
TGTGCCATCAGTGGGACTAGCGGGAGGGTGTGGGGGTCCTACGAGCAGTACTTC
CAISGTSGRVWGSYEQYF
>TRBV7-6|TRBJ2-3|NA|NA
TGTGCCAGCAGCCGGTCGGACATTCGGAATACAGATACGCAGTATTTT
CASSRSDIRNTDTQYF
>TRBV29-1|TRBJ2-2|NA|NA
TGCAGCGCTGTTACAGCGGTCACCGGGGAGCTGTTTTTT
CSAVTAVTGELFF
>TRBV10-3|TRBJ2-1|TRBD2|NA
TGTGCCATCAGTGAGGTGTGGGAGGGCAGGGCCTACAATGAGCAGTTCTTC
CAISEVWEGRAYNEQFF
>TRBV28|TRBJ1-1|NA|NA
TGTGCCAGCAGTCGTACAGCGGGTACTATGAACACTGAAGCTTTCTTT
CASSRTAGTMNTEAFF
>TRBV10-2|TRBJ2-7|TRBD2|NA
TGCGCCAGCAGTGAGCAACCGGGGGGGGTCTACGAGCAGTACTTC
CASSEQPGGVYEQYF
>TRBV7-8|TRBJ2-3|NA|NA
TGTGCCAGCAGCTTAGCGACGACTATCACAGATACGCAGTATTTT
CASSLATTITDTQYF
>TRBV30|TRBJ2-1|TRBD2|NA
TGTGCCTGGAGGAGAAGCGGGAGCAGGCGTGAGCAGTTCTTC
CAWRRSGSRREQFF
>TRBV19|TRBJ1-5|NA|NA
TGTGCCAGTAGTATAGATCTTGCCCCGGAGGGTCCCTACAGGAATAATCAGCCCCAGCATTTT
CASSIDLAPEGPYRNNQPQHF
>TRBV5-5|TRBJ1-3|NA|NA
TGTGCCAGCAGCAAAACCGCAGGGGCTGGAAACACCATATATTTT
CASSKTAGAGNTIYF
>TRBV7-9|TRBJ2-7|NA|NA
TGTGCCAGCAGCTTAGGGTTCGGGGGTGAGATTGGCTACGAGCAGTACTTC
CASSLGFGGEIGYEQYF
>TRBV7-8|TRBJ2-5|TRBD2|NA
TGTGCCAGCAGCTTAGTTTGGAGCGGGAGGATCCAAGAGACCCAGTACTTC
CASSLVWSGRIQETQYF
>TRBV29-1|TRBJ1-2|TRBD1|NA
TGCAGCGTTGAAGCCCCCAGGGGGCAGGGCTATGGCTACACCTTC
CSVEAPRGQGYGYTF
>TRBV11-1|TRBJ2-7|TRBD1|NA
TGTGCCAGCAGCGCCCCCGGGACAGGGGTCTACGAGCAGTACTTC
CASSAPGTGVYEQYF
>TRBV13|TRBJ1-1|TRBD1|NA
TGTGCCAGCAGCTCCCAAACAAAACTCGGGACAGGGAATGCAGCTTTCTTT
CASSSQTKLGTGNAAFF
>TRBV27|TRBJ2-2|NA|NA
TGTGCCAGCGAGAGGCCGAACACCGGGGAGCTGTTTTTT
CASERPNTGELFF
>TRBV7-8|TRBJ2-1|NA|NA
TGTGCCAGCAGCTTAATTAGGGGCAATGAGCAGTTCTTC
CASSLIRGNEQFF
>TRBV27|TRBJ1-6|NA|NA
TGTGCCAGCAGTTTCCAGGGGCTTCCACCCCTCCACTTT
CASSFQGLPPLHF
>TRBV6-4|TRBJ2-2|NA|NA
TGTGCCAGCAAGCACAGCTACCTTTCGAACACCGGGGAGCTGTTTTTT
CASKHSYLSNTGELFF
>TRBV25-1|TRBJ1-4|NA|NA
TGTGCCAGCAGTGAGGGGGGGCGCCTAGATGAAAAACTGTTTTTT
CASSEGGRLDEKLFF
>TRBV6-5|TRBJ1-1|TRBD1|NA
TGTGCCAGCAGTGTACACCTAGGGGGCGAAGCTTTCTTT
CASSVHLGGEAFF
>TRBV28|TRBJ2-1|TRBD1|NA
TGTGCCAGCAGTTTTGTGGACAGGGGTCTCAATGAGCAGTTCTTC
CASSFVDRGLNEQFF
>TRBV2|TRBJ2-5|TRBD2|NA
TGTGCCAGCAGTGCGGGGACTAGCGGGGTAGAGACCCAGTACTTC
CASSAGTSGVETQYF
>TRBV9|TRBJ2-2|NA|once
TGTGCCAGCAGCGTAGGCGGTGCGAGCCACACCGGGGAGCTGTTTTTT
CASSVGGASHTGELFF
>TRBV7-7|TRBJ2-2|NA|once
TGTGCTAGCAGCTTGGGACTGAACACCGGGGAGCTGTTTTTT
CASSLGLNTGELFF
>TRBV13|TRBJ1-2|NA|NA
TGTGCCAGCAGCTTAGGCACAACAGGAGATTATGGCTACACCTTC
CASSLGTTGDYGYTF
>TRBV28|TRBJ2-5|TRBD1|NA
TGTGCCGCGAGACCCGGGACAGAAAAAGAGACCCAGTACTTC
CAARPGTEKETQYF